A selection of T cell receptor beta chains follows, all from one sample in a study of sequential checkpoint blockade in melanoma. Clones were read by immunoSEQ multiplex PCR, and TCRdb kept only the in-frame ones, dropping some. This table holds approximately 11,000 clones, around 73% found once. The sequences come from CD8+ T cells sorted from blood (inferred from file names), collected from a patient given nivolumab and ipilimumab in sequence. All receptors derive from a human donor with melanoma. The conserved cysteine and the conserved F or W are not part of the CDR3 here. The D gene is left open where the match is weak. Not all rows give a size; the values are once, few, many and, for expanded clones, a class.

CDR3 protein: ASSDGAGGTDTQY
clone size: NA
J gene: TRBJ2-3
D gene: TRBD2
V gene: TRBV6-4

CDR3 protein: ASSPRTGVDEETQY
clone size: NA
J gene: TRBJ2-5
D gene: TRBD1
V gene: TRBV7-9

CDR3 protein: AISRRSLRDEQY
clone size: NA
J gene: TRBJ2-7
D gene: NA
V gene: TRBV10-3

CDR3 protein: ASSGQNYNEQF
clone size: NA
J gene: TRBJ2-1
D gene: NA
V gene: TRBV5-5

CDR3 protein: ASSVAGGSTGELF
clone size: NA
J gene: TRBJ2-2
D gene: TRBD2
V gene: TRBV9

CDR3 protein: ASSVEAGPSYEQY
clone size: NA
J gene: TRBJ2-7
D gene: NA
V gene: TRBV9

CDR3 protein: ASSESHSLNYGYT
clone size: NA
J gene: TRBJ1-2
D gene: NA
V gene: TRBV10-2

CDR3 protein: ASSNLEG
clone size: NA
J gene: TRBJ1-2
D gene: NA
V gene: TRBV21-1

CDR3 protein: ASSGGAEETQY
clone size: NA
J gene: TRBJ2-5
D gene: NA
V gene: TRBV6-1

CDR3 protein: ASSPSTATGELF
clone size: few
J gene: TRBJ2-2
D gene: NA
V gene: TRBV14

CDR3 protein: ATSRTSEGEQF
clone size: NA
J gene: TRBJ2-1
D gene: NA
V gene: TRBV15

CDR3 protein: ASSTETGTASGNTIY
clone size: NA
J gene: TRBJ1-3
D gene: NA
V gene: TRBV19

CDR3 protein: ATRDRGIYNEQF
clone size: NA
J gene: TRBJ2-1
D gene: TRBD1
V gene: TRBV27

CDR3 protein: SVTTENQPQH
clone size: once
J gene: TRBJ1-5
D gene: NA
V gene: TRBV29-1